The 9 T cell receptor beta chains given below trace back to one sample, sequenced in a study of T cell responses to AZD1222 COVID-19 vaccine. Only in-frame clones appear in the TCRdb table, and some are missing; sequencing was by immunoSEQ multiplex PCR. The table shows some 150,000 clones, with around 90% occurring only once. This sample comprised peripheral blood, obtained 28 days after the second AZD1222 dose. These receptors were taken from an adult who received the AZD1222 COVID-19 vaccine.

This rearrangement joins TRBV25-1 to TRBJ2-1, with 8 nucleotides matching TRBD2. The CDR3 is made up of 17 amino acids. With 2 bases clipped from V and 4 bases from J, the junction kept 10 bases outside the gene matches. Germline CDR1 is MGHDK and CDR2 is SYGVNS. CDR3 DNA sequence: TGTGCCAGCAGTGAAGGGCCTCGAGCGGGAGCATACAATGAGCAGTTCTTC. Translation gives CASSEGPRAGAYNEQFF.

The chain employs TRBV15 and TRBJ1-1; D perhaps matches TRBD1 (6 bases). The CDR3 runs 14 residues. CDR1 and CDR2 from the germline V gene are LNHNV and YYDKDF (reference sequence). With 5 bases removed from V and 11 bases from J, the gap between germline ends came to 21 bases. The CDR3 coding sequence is TGTGCCACCAGCTGGGAGGACAGCCCGAGAAGGGCTTTCTTT. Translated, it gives CATSWEDSPRRAFF.

The CDR3 bases are TGTGCCAGCAGTAGGGACAGCTCAAATCAGCCCCAGCATTTT. Its protein is CASSRDSSNQPQHF. The genes are TRBV2 and TRBJ1-5; TRBD1 matches at 7 bases. CDR1 is SNHLY, CDR2 FYNNEI, per germline. This CDR3 spans 14 amino acids. Germline trimming cut 5 bases from V and 4 bases from J; bases unmatched to any gene: 5.

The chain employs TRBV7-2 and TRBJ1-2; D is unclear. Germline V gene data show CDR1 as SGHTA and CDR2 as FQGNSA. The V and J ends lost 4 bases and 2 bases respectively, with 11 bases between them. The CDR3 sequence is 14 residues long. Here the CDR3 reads CASSSPRSNYGYTF. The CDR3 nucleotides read TGTGCCAGCAGCTCCCCGAGGAGCAACTATGGCTACACCTTC.

CDR3 nucleotides: TGTGCCACCAGTGATTTCAGGGGGCAGGGGGCGAGAAACTATGGCTACACCTTC. Translated: CATSDFRGQGARNYGYTF. The V and J genes are TRBV24-1 and TRBJ1-2; 8 bases agree with TRBD1. Germline V CDR1 and CDR2: KGHDR, SFDVKD. After removal of 1 base from V and 2 bases from J, the junction contained 11 bases not matched to a gene. The CDR3 contains 18 residues.

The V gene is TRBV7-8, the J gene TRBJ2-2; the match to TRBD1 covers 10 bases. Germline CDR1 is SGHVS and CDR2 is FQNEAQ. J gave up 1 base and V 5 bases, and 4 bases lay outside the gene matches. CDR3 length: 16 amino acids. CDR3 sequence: CASSPTGGLNTGELFF. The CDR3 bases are TGTGCCAGCAGCCCGACAGGGGGCCTGAACACCGGGGAGCTGTTTTTT.

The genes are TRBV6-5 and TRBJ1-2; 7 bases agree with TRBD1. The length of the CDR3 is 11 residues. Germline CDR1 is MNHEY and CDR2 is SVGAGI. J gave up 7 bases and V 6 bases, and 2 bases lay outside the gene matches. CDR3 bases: TGTGCCAGCAGCAACAGGGGTGGCTACACCTTC. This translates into CASSNRGGYTF.

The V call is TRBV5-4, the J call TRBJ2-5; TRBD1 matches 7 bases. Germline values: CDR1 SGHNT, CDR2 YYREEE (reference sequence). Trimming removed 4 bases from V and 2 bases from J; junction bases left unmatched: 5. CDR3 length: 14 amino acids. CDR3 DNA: TGTGCCAGCAGCAAACAGGGACAGCAAGAGACCCAGTACTTC. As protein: CASSKQGQQETQYF.

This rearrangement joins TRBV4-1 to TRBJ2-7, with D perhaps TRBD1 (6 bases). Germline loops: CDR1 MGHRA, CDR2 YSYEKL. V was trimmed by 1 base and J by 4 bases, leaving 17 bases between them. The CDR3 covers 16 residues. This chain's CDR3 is CASSQAGERGGYEQYF. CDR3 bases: TGCGCCAGCAGCCAAGCAGGGGAAAGGGGTGGGTACGAGCAGTACTTC.